This TCR beta chain appears in the sequencing data of a study of shared clonotypes between healthy human individuals. The sorted-subset replicate PCRs were given about 200 ng DNA, which is around 29,000 T cell genomes. Method: immunoSEQ multiplex PCR; TCRdb's copy keeps in-frame clones and lacks some. This sample has roughly 2.5 million clones, with 90% to 95% found just once. To note about this clone: Its matching antigen is unknown. The germline gene is not matched at one end of the junction; a read error may be the cause.

Broader study findings: Memory subsets had estimated richness that was generally smaller than that of naive subsets.

Everyone who donated was a Caucasian adult who lived in Nashville, Tennessee. Memory CD4+ cells were the fraction left after CD45RA+ naive selection. The CDR3 contains 15 residues. Germline loops: CDR1 SSHAT, CDR2 FNYEAQ (reference sequence). This receptor was obtained from a man between 18 and 35 years old in good health. The source material was naive CD4+ T cells sorted from blood. Subset of the sample: CD45RA+ positively selected. This chain connects TRBV7-7 to TRBJ2-1; D is ambiguous. The CDR3 DNA sequence: TGTGCTAGCAGCTTAGATTTGAGCCAGAAGAATGAGCAGTTCTTC. As protein: CASSLDLSQKNEQFF.